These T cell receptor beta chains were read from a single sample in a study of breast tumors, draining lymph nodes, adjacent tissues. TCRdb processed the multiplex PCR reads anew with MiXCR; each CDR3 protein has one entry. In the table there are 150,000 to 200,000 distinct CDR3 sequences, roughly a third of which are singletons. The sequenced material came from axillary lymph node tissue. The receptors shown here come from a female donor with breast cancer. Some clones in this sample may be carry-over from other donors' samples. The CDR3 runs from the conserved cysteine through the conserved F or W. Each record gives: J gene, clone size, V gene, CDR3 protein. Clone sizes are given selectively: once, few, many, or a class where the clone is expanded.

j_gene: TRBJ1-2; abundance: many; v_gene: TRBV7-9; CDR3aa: CASSFDPGYTF
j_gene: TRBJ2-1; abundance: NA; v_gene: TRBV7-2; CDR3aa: CASREDRADNEQFF
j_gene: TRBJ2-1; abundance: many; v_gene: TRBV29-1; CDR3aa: CSGGRGVYNEQFF
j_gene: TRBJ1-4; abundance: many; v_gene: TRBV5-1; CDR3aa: CASSFTGAANEKLFF
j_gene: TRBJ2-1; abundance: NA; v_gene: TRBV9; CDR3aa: CASSGRTSVSYNEQFF
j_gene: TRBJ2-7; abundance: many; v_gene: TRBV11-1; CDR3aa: CASSQVGQNYEQYF
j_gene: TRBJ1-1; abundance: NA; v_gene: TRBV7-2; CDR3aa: CASQGENTEAFF
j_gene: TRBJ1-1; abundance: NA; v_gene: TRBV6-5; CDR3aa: CASSYSRDRGRDAEAFF
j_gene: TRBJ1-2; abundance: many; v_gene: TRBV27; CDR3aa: CASSLLGREENGYTF
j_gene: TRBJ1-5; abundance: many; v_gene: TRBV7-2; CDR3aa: CASSSDSGGNQPQHF
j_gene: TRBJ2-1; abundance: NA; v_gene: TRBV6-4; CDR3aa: CASSPGLAGEQFF
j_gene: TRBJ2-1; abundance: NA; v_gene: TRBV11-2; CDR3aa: CASSLLYPTSGSTYEQFF
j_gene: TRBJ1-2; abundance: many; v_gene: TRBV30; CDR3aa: CAWSSGTGVNYGYTF
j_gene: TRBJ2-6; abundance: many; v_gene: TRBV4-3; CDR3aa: CASSRGTGGTGANVLTF
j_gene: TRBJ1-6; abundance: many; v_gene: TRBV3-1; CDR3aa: CASSQDTIRGSPLHF
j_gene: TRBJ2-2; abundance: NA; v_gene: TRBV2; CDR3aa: CASSQRTVFGGELFF
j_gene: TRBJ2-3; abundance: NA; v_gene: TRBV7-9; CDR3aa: CASSPGHKNTDTQYF
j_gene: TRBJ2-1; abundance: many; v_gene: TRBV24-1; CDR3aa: CATSDLQGTGSNEQFF
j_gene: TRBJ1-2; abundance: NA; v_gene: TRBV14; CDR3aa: CAGSQGTEYGYTF
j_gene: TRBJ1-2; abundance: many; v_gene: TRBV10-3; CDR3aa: CAISGAGKRGYTF
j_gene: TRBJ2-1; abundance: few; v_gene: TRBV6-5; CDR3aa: CASSHSPTSGRGNEQFF
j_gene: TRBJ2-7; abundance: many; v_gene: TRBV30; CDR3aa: CAWSMDRVGEQYF
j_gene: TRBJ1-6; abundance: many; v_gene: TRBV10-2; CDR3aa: CASRGTGENSPLHF
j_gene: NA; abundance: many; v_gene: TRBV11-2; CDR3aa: CASSLGGTGQPQYF
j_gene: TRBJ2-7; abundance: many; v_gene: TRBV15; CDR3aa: CATSEDRGKSEQYF
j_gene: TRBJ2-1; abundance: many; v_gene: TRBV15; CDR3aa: CATSKGGSYNEQFF
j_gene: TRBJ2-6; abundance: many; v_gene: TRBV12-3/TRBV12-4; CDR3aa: CASIPGRALSGANVLTF
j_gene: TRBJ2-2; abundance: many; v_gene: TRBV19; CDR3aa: CASSPRDRALTGELFF
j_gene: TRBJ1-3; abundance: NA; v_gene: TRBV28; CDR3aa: CASWGTGNTIYF
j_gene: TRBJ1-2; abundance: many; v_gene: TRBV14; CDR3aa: CASSQDGPQAYYGYTF
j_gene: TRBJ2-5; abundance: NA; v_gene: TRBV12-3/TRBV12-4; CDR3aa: CASSLIGGAARETQYF
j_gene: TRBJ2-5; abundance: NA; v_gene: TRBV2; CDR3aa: CASSLLEPQYF
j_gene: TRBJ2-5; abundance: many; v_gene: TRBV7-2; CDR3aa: CASSPQDRQETQYF
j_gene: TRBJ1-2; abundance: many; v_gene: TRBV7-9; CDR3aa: CASSYSDHRVDGYTF
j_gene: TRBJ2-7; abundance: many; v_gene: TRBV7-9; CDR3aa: CASSYGPEQYF
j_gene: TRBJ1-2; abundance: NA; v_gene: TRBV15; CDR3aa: CATSRDVGGRYGYTF
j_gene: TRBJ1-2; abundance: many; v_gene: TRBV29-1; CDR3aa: CSVDRPGGQGVYGYTF
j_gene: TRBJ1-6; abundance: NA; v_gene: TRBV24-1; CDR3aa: CATRGGRSHSPLHF
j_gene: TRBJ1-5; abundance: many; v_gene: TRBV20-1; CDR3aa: CSAIRTVSQPQHF
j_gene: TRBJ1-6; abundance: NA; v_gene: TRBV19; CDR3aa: CPSRGTGSNSPLHF
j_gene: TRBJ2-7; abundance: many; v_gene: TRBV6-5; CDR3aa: CASSYGLANAYEQYF
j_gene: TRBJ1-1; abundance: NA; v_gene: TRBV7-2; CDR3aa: CASSSYMNTEAFF
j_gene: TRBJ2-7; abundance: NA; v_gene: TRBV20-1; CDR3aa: CSARDFPRRAYEQYF
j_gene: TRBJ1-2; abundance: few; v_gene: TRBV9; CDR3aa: CASSVGGGYTF
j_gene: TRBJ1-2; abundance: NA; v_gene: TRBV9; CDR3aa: CASSVTSGVYGYTF
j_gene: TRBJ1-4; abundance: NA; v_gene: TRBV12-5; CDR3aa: CASGVGWGDEKLFF